The 16 T cell receptor beta chains below all came from one sample that was sequenced in a study of CD8 T cells in ankylosing spondylitis. Study-level findings and limits: What seemed typical of ankylosing spondylitis blood was a TCR beta motif built from 7 or 8 highly homologous variants.

TCRdb called the 5' RACE reads again in MiXCR, with one record for every CDR3 protein. The top ten clones hold 15% to 20% of a sample with roughly 700,000 distinct CDR3 sequences, 15% to 20% of them seen once. The antigens for these receptors are not known. The sample taken for sequencing was blood, either unsorted or a sorted T cell fraction (not recorded which). All receptors derive from a male donor with ankylosing spondylitis.

The chain combines TRBV20-1 with TRBJ2-3; 7 bases are shared with TRBD2. Germline lookup yields CDR1 DFQATT and CDR2 SNEGSKA (reference sequence). V was pared by 0 bases and J by 2 bases, with 8 bases of the junction left unmatched. This CDR3 is 16 amino acids long. This CDR3 reads CSARDWGAGFTDTQYF. CDR3 bases: TGCAGTGCTAGAGATTGGGGAGCGGGGTTCACAGATACGCAGTATTTT.

The sample holds a few counts of this clonotype. J is TRBJ2-3 and V is TRBV5-1, with TRBD1 matching over 7 bases. The CDR3 has 14 amino acids. Looked up from germline, CDR1 is SGHRS and CDR2 is YFSETQ. V lost 3 bases, J lost 5 bases, and 6 bases stayed unmatched. CDR3 DNA: TGCGCCAGCAGCTGGAACCGGGACAGAGATACGCAGTATTTT. It yields the protein CASSWNRDRDTQYF.

This clonotype was detected many times. V gene TRBV5-1 combines with J gene TRBJ2-1, with D possibly being TRBD2 (5 bases). V was clipped by 7 bases and J by 2 bases, with 13 bases between them. The CDR3 loop spans 14 amino acids. CDR1 is SGHRS, CDR2 YFSETQ, per germline. CDR3 sequence (DNA): TGCGCCAGCGTCCCTAGCCTGGCCTACAATGAGCAGTTCTTC. Amino acids: CASVPSLAYNEQFF.

The rearrangement joins TRBV20-1 to TRBJ2-7; unclear D gene. The germline gives CDR1 DFQATT, CDR2 SNEGSKA (reference sequence). CDR3 length equals 13 residues. With 4 bases removed from V and 7 bases from J, the gap between germline ends came to 17 bases. CDR3 in DNA: TGCAGTGCTATTCCAGGAACCATGGGGGAGCAGTACTTC. This gives the protein CSAIPGTMGEQYF.

The chain has TRBV7-8 and TRBJ1-1; D perhaps matches TRBD1 (5 bases). V dropped 5 bases and J dropped 1 base, with 17 bases sitting between them. CDR3 length: 16 residues. CDR1 is SGHVS and CDR2 is FQNEAQ in the germline V gene. DNA for the CDR3: TGTGCCAGCAGCCCGCCTCAAGGGGTTGCGAACACTGAAGCTTTCTTT. Translation: CASSPPQGVANTEAFF.

The genes are TRBV28 and TRBJ2-3; D is undetermined. Germline V lookup: CDR1 MDHEN, CDR2 SYDVKM. Deletions cut 9 bases from V and 1 base from J, with 11 bases between. CDR3 size: 13 residues. The CDR3 protein is CASMTYRTDTQYF. The CDR3 DNA reads as TGTGCCAGTATGACATACCGCACAGATACGCAGTATTTT.

This clonotype came up a few times. The chain is built from TRBV18 and TRBJ2-1; 10 bases line up with TRBD2. Trimming cost V 3 bases and J 9 bases; bases outside gene matches: 8. The germline V gene encodes CDR1 KGHSH and CDR2 LQKENI. The CDR3 length is 15 residues. CDR3 in DNA: TGTGCCAGCTCACCCGCGGCTAGCGGGAGAGGTGAGCAGTTCTTC. Translating it yields CASSPAASGRGEQFF.

This clonotype has just a few counts. This sequence joins TRBV9 and TRBJ1-6; D is ambiguous. Trimming stripped 0 bases from V and 8 bases from J, with 12 bases between. The CDR3 runs to 15 residues. Germline V gene lookup returns CDR1 SGDLS and CDR2 YYNGEE. The CDR3 DNA reads as TGTGCCAGCAGCGTAGGCGACACCGGATATTCACCCCTCCACTTT. Translating gives CASSVGDTGYSPLHF.

This clonotype has just a few counts. This chain joins TRBV11-2 and TRBJ2-5, with TRBD2 matching over 7 bases. This CDR3 spans 15 amino acids. The ends lost 0 bases at V and 4 bases at J; junction bases unmatched: 5. Germline loops: CDR1 SGHAT, CDR2 FQNNGV. The CDR3 sequence is CASSLDLVAGETQYF. The CDR3 DNA reads TGTGCCAGCAGCTTAGATCTTGTAGCGGGAGAGACCCAGTACTTC.

This clonotype was picked up one time. V gene TRBV3-1 combines with J gene TRBJ1-4, with no clear D. CDR3 length: 13 residues. Germline values: CDR1 LGHDT, CDR2 YNNKEL (reference sequence). V was shortened by 4 bases and J by 8 bases, with 11 bases between the two germline ends. This chain's CDR3 is CASSLGRAEKLFF. The CDR3 DNA reads as TGTGCCAGCAGCCTAGGTCGGGCAGAAAAACTGTTTTTT.

The rearrangement joins TRBV7-3 to TRBJ2-5; 10 nucleotides line up with TRBD2. This CDR3 contains 16 residues. With V trimmed by 5 bases and J by 4 bases, 10 bases remained unmatched. Germline-derived CDR1 and CDR2 are SGHTA and FQGTGA. The CDR3 is CASSPGRLAGAETQYF. In DNA form, the CDR3 reads TGTGCCAGCAGCCCGGGGAGGCTAGCGGGAGCAGAGACCCAGTACTTC. Based on the CDR3 plus reference TRBV7-3 and TRBJ2-5, the full variable domain is GAGVSQTPSNKVTEKGKYVELRCDPISGHTALYWYRQSLGQGPEFLIYFQGTGAADDSGLPNDRFFAVRPEGSVSTLKIQRTERGDSAVYLCASSPGRLAGAETQYFGPGTRLLVL.

The chain joins TRBV4-3 to TRBJ2-7, with D possibly being TRBD2 (6 bases). V was shortened by 0 bases and J by 0 bases, with 12 bases between the two germline ends. The V gene's germline CDR1 is LGHNA and CDR2 YSLEER. The CDR3 loop spans 16 amino acids. CDR3: CASSQESSGLSYEQYF. Here the CDR3 DNA reads TGCGCCAGCAGCCAAGAAAGTAGCGGCCTCTCCTACGAGCAGTACTTC.

This clonotype was counted between two and nine times. The gene calls are TRBV20-1 and TRBJ2-7; D gene uncertain. Trimming stripped 3 bases from V and 7 bases from J, with 25 bases between. This CDR3 is 16 amino acids long. CDR1 DFQATT and CDR2 SNEGSKA come from the germline V gene (reference sequence). The chain's CDR3 is CSASGQVGKLILEQYF. In DNA form, the CDR3 reads TGCAGTGCTAGTGGGCAGGTGGGGAAGTTGATCTTGGAGCAGTACTTC.

The gene calls are TRBV24-1 and TRBJ2-3, with 8 positions matching TRBD2. From germline, CDR1 is KGHDR and CDR2 SFDVKD. Losses at the gene ends were 5 bases for V and 2 bases for J; bases not matched to a gene: 2. This CDR3 is built from 14 residues. CDR3 coding DNA: TGTGCCACCAGTGCGGGAGGGAACACAGATACGCAGTATTTT. Translating it yields CATSAGGNTDTQYF.

The chain combines TRBV10-3 with TRBJ2-1; D is uncertain. Trimming removed 8 bases from V and 10 bases from J, with 15 bases in between. The CDR3 runs to 12 residues. From germline, CDR1 is ENHRY and CDR2 SYGVKD. The CDR3 is CAIGSNPQEQFF. CDR3 coding DNA: TGTGCCATCGGAAGTAACCCCCAGGAGCAGTTCTTC.

The table lists this clonotype with a few counts. The V and J genes are TRBV7-6 and TRBJ2-1; D not certain. The CDR3 extends over 15 amino acids. The V end lost 5 bases, the J end lost 4 bases, and 15 bases lay between the germline ends. Germline assignment: CDR1 SGHVS and CDR2 FNYEAQ. The CDR3 bases are TGTGCCAGCAGCCCTGAAAGGGCGCAATACAATGAGCAGTTCTTC. This sequence encodes CASSPERAQYNEQFF. Supplemented by reference TRBV7-6 and TRBJ2-1, the full variable domain reads GAGVSQSPRYKVTKRGQDVALRCDPISGHVSLYWYRQALGQGPEFLTYFNYEAQQDKSGLPNDRFSAERPEGSISTLTIQRTEQRDSAMYRCASSPERAQYNEQFFGPGTRLTVL.